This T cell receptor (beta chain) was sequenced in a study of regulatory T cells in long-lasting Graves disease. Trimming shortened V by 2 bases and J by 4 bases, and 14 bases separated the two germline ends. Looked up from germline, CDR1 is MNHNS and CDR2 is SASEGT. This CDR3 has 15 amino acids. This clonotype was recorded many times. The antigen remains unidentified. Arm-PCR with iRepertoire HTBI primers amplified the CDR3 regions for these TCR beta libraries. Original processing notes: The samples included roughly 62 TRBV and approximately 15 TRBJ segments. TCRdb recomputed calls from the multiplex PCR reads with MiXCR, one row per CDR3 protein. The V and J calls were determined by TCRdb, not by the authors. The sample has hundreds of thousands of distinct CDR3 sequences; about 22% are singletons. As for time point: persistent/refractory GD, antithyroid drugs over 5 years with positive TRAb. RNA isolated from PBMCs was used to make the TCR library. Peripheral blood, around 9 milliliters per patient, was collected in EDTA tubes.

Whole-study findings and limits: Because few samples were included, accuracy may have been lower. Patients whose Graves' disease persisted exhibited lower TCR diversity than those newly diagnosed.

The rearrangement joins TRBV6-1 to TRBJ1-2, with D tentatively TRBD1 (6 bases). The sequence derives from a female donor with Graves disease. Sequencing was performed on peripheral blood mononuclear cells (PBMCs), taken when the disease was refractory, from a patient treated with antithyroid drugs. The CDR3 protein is CASSENMGGPYGYTF. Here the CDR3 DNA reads TGTGCCAGCAGTGAAAATATGGGGGGCCCCTATGGCTACACCTTC.